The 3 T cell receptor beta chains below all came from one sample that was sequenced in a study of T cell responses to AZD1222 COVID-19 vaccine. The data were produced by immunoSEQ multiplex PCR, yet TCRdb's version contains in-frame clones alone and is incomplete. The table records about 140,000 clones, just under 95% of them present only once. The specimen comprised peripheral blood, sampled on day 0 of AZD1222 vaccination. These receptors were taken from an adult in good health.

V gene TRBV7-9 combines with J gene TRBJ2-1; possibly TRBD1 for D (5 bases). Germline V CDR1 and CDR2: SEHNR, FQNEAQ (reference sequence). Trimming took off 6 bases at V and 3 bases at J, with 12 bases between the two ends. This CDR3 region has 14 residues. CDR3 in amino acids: CASSRGDSYNEQFF. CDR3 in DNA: TGTGCCAGCAGTCGAGGCGACAGCTACAATGAGCAGTTCTTC.

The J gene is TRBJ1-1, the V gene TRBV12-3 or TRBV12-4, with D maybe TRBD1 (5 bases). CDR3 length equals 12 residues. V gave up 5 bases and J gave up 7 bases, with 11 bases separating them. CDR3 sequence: CASSPGPLEAFF. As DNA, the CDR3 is TGTGCCAGCAGTCCGGGACCACTTGAAGCTTTCTTT.

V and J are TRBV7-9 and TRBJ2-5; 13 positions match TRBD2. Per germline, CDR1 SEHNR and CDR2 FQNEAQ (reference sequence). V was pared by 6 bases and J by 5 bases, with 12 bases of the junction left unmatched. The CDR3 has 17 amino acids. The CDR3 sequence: CASRPLTGTSGKETQYF. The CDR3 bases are TGTGCCAGCAGACCTCTAACCGGGACTAGCGGGAAGGAGACCCAGTACTTC.